This TCR beta chain was captured by sequencing in a study of early stage breast cancer tumors. Across the whole study: About 70% of the 16 invasive tumors were ER+, PR+ and HER2-. Study conclusions and caveats: Commonly generated sequences made up most enriched TCRB sequences shared between patients.

Germline V lookup: CDR1 ENHRY, CDR2 SYGVKD. V shed 0 bases and J 11 bases; nucleotides not matched to a gene: 15. The CDR3 totals 17 residues. On this clone itself: Its antigen remains unidentified.

The data were produced by immunoSEQ multiplex PCR, yet TCRdb's version contains in-frame clones alone and is incomplete. This repertoire shows 35,000 to 45,000 clones, around 70% found once; its top ten account for roughly 7%. This sequence originates from a person between 60 and 69 years old with breast cancer. The chain links TRBV10-3 to TRBJ1-5; the match to TRBD1 covers 8 bases. What was sequenced was blood. The CDR3 here is CAISESGGTGRRGAQHF. As DNA, the CDR3 is TGTGCCATCAGTGAGTCGGGGGGGACAGGCCGACGGGGGGCCCAGCATTTT.